The 5 T cell receptor beta chains below come from one sample, sequenced in a study of Graves' ophthalmopathy and Graves' hyperthyroidism. CDR3 regions of TCR beta were amplified from RNA transcripts. An initial RT-PCR round employing HTBI primers preceded a second-round multiplex PCR. A single record per CDR3 protein comes from TCRdb applying MiXCR to the multiplex PCR reads. Of approximately 410,000 distinct CDR3 sequences listed, 15% were seen once; the top ten hold around 7%. Source material: peripheral blood. The source of these receptors is a woman in her late teens or twenties with stable Graves' hyperthyroidism.

Remarks on this clonotype: This could be a read error, since a much larger clone is one nucleotide away. The rearrangement joins TRBV29-1 to TRBJ2-2; 7 positions agree with TRBD1. The CDR3 contains 16 residues. Germline values: CDR1 SQVTM, CDR2 ANQGSEA. CDR3 in amino acids: CSAVGTVDWDTGELCF. The CDR3 nucleotides read TGCAGCGCCGTGGGGACAGTGGACTGGGACACCGGGGAGCTGTGTTTT.

This clonotype was recorded many times. The V and J genes are TRBV29-1 and TRBJ2-2; 14 positions agree with TRBD2. CDR1 and CDR2 (germline): SQVTM, ANQGSEA. CDR3 length: 18 residues. The ends lost 6 bases at V and 2 bases at J; junction bases unmatched: 11. The CDR3 region is CSVALKGLAGDNTGELFF. In nucleotides, the CDR3 is TGCAGCGTGGCGCTAAAGGGACTAGCGGGGGACAACACCGGGGAGCTGTTTTTT.

This clonotype was seen at least ten times. The CDR3 is CASSYGTGTYEQYF. The CDR3 DNA is TGTGCCAGCAGTTATGGGACAGGGACCTACGAGCAGTACTTC. The chain links TRBV6-5 to TRBJ2-7; 9 positions match TRBD1. Germline CDR1 and CDR2: MNHEY and SVGAGI. The CDR3 extends over 14 amino acids. The trim removed 3 bases at V and 2 bases at J, leaving 2 bases unmatched.

This clonotype was seen many times. This chain joins TRBV20-1 and TRBJ2-5, with D tentatively TRBD2 (5 bases). CDR3 length: 14 residues. V dropped 2 bases and J dropped 5 bases, with 15 bases sitting between them. Germline assignment: CDR1 DFQATT and CDR2 SNEGSKA (reference sequence). CDR3 DNA sequence: TGCAGTGCTAGACCCCCTAGCCCGGGGGAGACCCAGTACTTC. It encodes CSARPPSPGETQYF.

The V call is TRBV18, the J call TRBJ1-6; possibly TRBD1 for D (5 bases). Trimming left V 4 bases short and J 7 bases short, with 17 bases between. The CDR3 covers 16 residues. The V gene's germline CDR1 is KGHSH and CDR2 LQKENI. CDR3 sequence (DNA): TGTGCCAGCTCACTAGGGGACGGAACCGAGAATTCACCCCTCCACTTT. This codes for CASSLGDGTENSPLHF.